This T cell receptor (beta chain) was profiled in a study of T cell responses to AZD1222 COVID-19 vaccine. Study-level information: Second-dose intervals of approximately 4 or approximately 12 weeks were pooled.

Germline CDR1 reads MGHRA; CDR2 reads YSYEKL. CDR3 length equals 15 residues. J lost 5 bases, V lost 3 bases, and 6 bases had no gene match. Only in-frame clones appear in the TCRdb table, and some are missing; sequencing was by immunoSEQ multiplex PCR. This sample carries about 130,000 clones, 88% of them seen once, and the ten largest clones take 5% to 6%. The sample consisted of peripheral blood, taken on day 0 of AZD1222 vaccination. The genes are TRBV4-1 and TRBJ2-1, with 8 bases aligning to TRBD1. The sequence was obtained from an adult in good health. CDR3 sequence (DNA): TGCGCCAGCAGCCACCGGGACAGGAACGACAATGAGCAGTTCTTC. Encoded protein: CASSHRDRNDNEQFF.